These 25 T cell receptor beta chains were sequenced from one sample in a study of cytomegalovirus exposure and HLA in healthy donors. Primers: 60 Vbeta forward and 13 Jbeta reverse. Only in-frame clones appear in the TCRdb table, and some are missing; sequencing was by immunoSEQ multiplex PCR. The data contain almost 200,000 clones, 65% to 80% of them singletons. Sequencing was performed on PBMCs. The receptors derive from a woman aged 25-40 years in good health and CMV-seropositive.

This clone was seen a few times. The J gene is TRBJ2-1, the V gene TRBV19; TRBD2 agrees at 11 bases. The V segment lost 5 bases and the J segment 10 bases; nucleotides outside the gene matches: 7. This CDR3 contains 14 residues. Germline loops: CDR1 LNHDA, CDR2 SQIVND (reference sequence). The CDR3, as DNA: TGTGCCAGTAGTGTGGGGTTAGCGGGAGGGGAGCAGTTCTTC. This sequence encodes CASSVGLAGGEQFF.

The rearrangement uses TRBV2 and TRBJ2-1; D is unclear. Trimming took 5 bases from V and 7 from J, leaving 27 bases between them. CDR3 length: 18 residues. From germline, CDR1 is SNHLY and CDR2 FYNNEI. CDR3 region: CASSLRSTPSKKRNEQFF. CDR3 nucleotides: TGTGCCAGCAGTCTCCGGTCAACCCCATCCAAGAAGAGAAATGAGCAGTTCTTC.

This sequence joins TRBV5-1 and TRBJ2-1, with 9 bases fitting TRBD2. Germline CDR1 reads SGHRS; CDR2 reads YFSETQ. V trimming: 0 bases; J trimming: 2 bases; junction bases outside the gene matches: 9. The CDR3 is 18 residues long. The CDR3 loop reads CASSLASGTSRTYNEQFF. For the CDR3, the DNA is TGCGCCAGCAGCTTGGCCTCGGGGACTAGCCGAACCTACAATGAGCAGTTCTTC.

The rearrangement joins TRBV7-2 to TRBJ2-7; 11 nucleotides agree with TRBD2. The J segment lost 2 bases and the V segment lost 0 bases, leaving 3 bases of the junction unmatched. The CDR3 contains 16 residues. CDR1 is SGHTA, CDR2 FQGNSA, per germline. CDR3 DNA: TGTGCCAGCAGCTTAGCTCTAGCGGGGGGACCCTACGAGCAGTACTTC. As protein: CASSLALAGGPYEQYF.

The rearrangement joins TRBV4-3 to TRBJ1-3, with D possibly TRBD1 on 5 matching bases. Germline V gives CDR1 LGHNA, CDR2 YSLEER. Between the trimmed V and J ends, which lost 0 bases and 2 bases, there was a span of 14 bases. CDR3 length equals 17 residues. Here the CDR3 DNA reads TGCGCCAGCAGCCAAGACCGGGCCGCAGGGACTGGAAACACCATATATTTT. It translates to CASSQDRAAGTGNTIYF.

The V call is TRBV19, the J call TRBJ1-5, with TRBD1 matching over 10 bases. CDR1 and CDR2 (germline): LNHDA, SQIVND (reference sequence). V shed 7 bases and J 6 bases; nucleotides not matched to a gene: 6. The CDR3 has 14 residues. The CDR3 DNA reads as TGTGCCAGTAATAGACAGGGGGCGGGTCAGCCCCAGCATTTT. Translating it yields CASNRQGAGQPQHF.

This sequence joins TRBV11-3 and TRBJ2-1; TRBD2 agrees at 12 bases. The V gene end was trimmed by 5 bases and the J gene end by 8 bases; junction bases not matched to a gene: 10. The CDR3 runs 16 residues. The germline V gene encodes CDR1 SGHNT and CDR2 YENEEA. The DNA for the CDR3 is TGTGCCAGCAGCCCAGGACTAGCGGGGTGGATGGATGAGCAGTTCTTC. This sequence encodes CASSPGLAGWMDEQFF.

This chain uses TRBV29-1 with TRBJ2-1, with a weak D call TRBD1 (6 bases). Looked up from germline, CDR1 is SQVTM and CDR2 is ANQGSEA. CDR3 length: 13 amino acids. The CDR3: CSGVGALYNEQFF. CDR3 coding DNA: TGCAGTGGGGTGGGGGCTCTCTACAATGAGCAGTTCTTC.

This chain connects TRBV15 to TRBJ2-1; TRBD2 agrees at 7 bases. The CDR3 runs to 16 residues. Germline V gene sequence: CDR1 LNHNV, CDR2 YYDKDF (reference sequence). V lost 8 bases and J lost 10; bases outside the gene matches: 20. CDR3: CATLGGRRASIEEQFF. CDR3 in DNA: TGTGCCACCCTGGGGGGGAGGCGGGCGTCCATTGAGGAGCAGTTCTTC.

The chain combines TRBV5-1 with TRBJ2-3, with TRBD2 matching 9 bases. Germline V CDR1 and CDR2: SGHRS, YFSETQ. The CDR3 is 15 amino acids. Unmatched junction bases numbered 6, after V lost 1 base and J lost 6 bases. The CDR3, as DNA: TGCGCCAGCAGCTTGCCTAGCGGGACTAGCGATACGCAGTATTTT. Translated: CASSLPSGTSDTQYF.

This rearrangement joins TRBV4-1 to TRBJ2-4, with TRBD1 matching over 8 bases. J was trimmed by 4 bases and V by 6 bases; bases with no gene match: 14. This CDR3 is 17 amino acids long. Germline lookup yields CDR1 MGHRA and CDR2 YSYEKL. The CDR3 DNA sequence: TGCGCCAGCAGTCGGTGGTTCGACAGGGGCCTAAAAAACATTCAGTACTTC. Its translation: CASSRWFDRGLKNIQYF.

This rearrangement joins TRBV29-1 to TRBJ2-4, with D tentatively TRBD2 (5 bases). CDR1 is SQVTM and CDR2 is ANQGSEA in the germline V gene. This CDR3 comprises 13 residues. V was pared by 4 bases and J by 3 bases, with 10 bases between. The CDR3 bases are TGCAGCGTTGCGGACTGGGACAAAAACATTCAGTACTTC. Its translation: CSVADWDKNIQYF.

The chain recombines TRBV5-1 with TRBJ2-1; unclear D gene. V was cut by 0 bases and J by 0 bases, with 10 bases left in between. CDR1 SGHRS and CDR2 YFSETQ come from the germline V gene. The CDR3 loop spans 16 amino acids. The CDR3 coding sequence is TGCGCCAGCAGCTTGGAAGGCGGCCTCTCCTACAATGAGCAGTTCTTC. Its translation is CASSLEGGLSYNEQFF.

This clone has only one observation. This chain joins TRBV6-5 and TRBJ2-7; 7 bases fit TRBD2. With 0 bases clipped from V and 4 bases from J, the junction kept 9 bases outside the gene matches. Germline CDR1 reads MNHEY; CDR2 reads SVGAGI. The length of the CDR3 is 16 residues. CDR3 loop: CASSYSHRLAAYEQYF. The CDR3 DNA is TGTGCCAGCAGTTACTCCCACAGACTAGCTGCGTACGAGCAGTACTTC.

The gene calls are TRBV9 and TRBJ2-2, with D unresolved. Germline CDR1 SGDLS, CDR2 YYNGEE. V lost 5 bases, J lost 0 bases, and 2 bases lay in between. CDR3 length: 12 residues. The CDR3 region has the DNA TGTGCCAGCAGTACGAACACCGGGGAGCTGTTTTTT. It encodes CASSTNTGELFF. Filled out from reference TRBV9 and TRBJ2-2, the complete variable domain reads DSGVTQTPKHLITATGQRVTLRCSPRSGDLSVYWYQQSLDQGLQFLIQYYNGEERAKGNILERFSAQQFPDLHSELNLSSLELGDSALYFCASSTNTGELFFGEGSRLTVL.

The chain joins TRBV5-6 to TRBJ2-7; weak D call: TRBD1 (6 bases). Trimming stripped 2 bases from V and 2 bases from J, with 8 bases between. Germline CDR1 is SGHDT and CDR2 is YYEEEE. This CDR3 is 13 amino acids long. CDR3 nucleotides: TGTGCCAGCAGCTTTACAGGGACCTACGAGCAGTACTTC. Translated, it gives CASSFTGTYEQYF.

The chain recombines TRBV10-2 with TRBJ2-5; 8 bases align to TRBD1. V trimming: 8 bases; J trimming: 5 bases; junction bases outside the gene matches: 7. Germline CDR1 WSHSY, CDR2 SAAADI. This CDR3 spans 13 amino acids. This CDR3 is CASRQGWGETQYF. Here the CDR3 DNA reads TGCGCCAGCCGACAGGGGTGGGGTGAGACCCAGTACTTC.

This clone was counted between two and nine times. The chain uses TRBV7-2 and TRBJ1-3; unclear D gene. The CDR3 is made up of 15 amino acids. Germline-derived CDR1 and CDR2 are SGHTA and FQGNSA. V was shortened by 1 base and J by 0 bases, with 7 bases between the two germline ends. For the CDR3, the DNA is TGTGCCAGCAGCTTAGGAAGACTCTCTGGAAACACCATATATTTT. Protein product: CASSLGRLSGNTIYF.

This chain uses TRBV19 with TRBJ2-1; possible D gene TRBD2, 6 bases. Germline CDR1 is LNHDA and CDR2 is SQIVND (reference sequence). This CDR3 spans 14 amino acids. V was cut by 4 bases and J by 9 bases, with 16 bases left in between. DNA of the CDR3: TGTGCCAGTAGTACGACTAGAGGTGGGGGTGAGCAGTTCTTC. Its protein product is CASSTTRGGGEQFF. The whole variable domain, filled in from reference TRBV19 and TRBJ2-1, reads DGGITQSPKYLFRKEGQNVTLSCEQNLNHDAMYWYRQDPGQGLRLIYYSQIVNDFQKGDIAEGYSVSREKKESFPLTVTSAQKNPTAFYLCASSTTRGGGEQFFGPGTRLTVL.

This clone was seen only a few times. The CDR3 here is CASSIDRVWNDGYTF. Written as DNA, the CDR3 is TGTGCCAGCAGTATCGACAGGGTTTGGAATGATGGCTACACCTTC. The chain is built from TRBV28 and TRBJ1-2; 7 nucleotides line up with TRBD1. The CDR3 is made up of 15 amino acids. Losses at the gene ends were 5 bases for V and 6 bases for J; bases not matched to a gene: 12. CDR1 and CDR2 from the germline V gene are MDHEN and SYDVKM.

The V gene is TRBV11-3, the J gene TRBJ2-2; D unclear. The CDR3 extends over 11 amino acids. V lost 1 base to trimming and J lost 8 bases, with 2 bases between them. The germline CDR1 and CDR2 sequences are SGHNT and YENEEA. The CDR3 DNA sequence: TGTGCCAGCAGCTTAGCTGGGGAGCTGTTTTTT. Protein product: CASSLAGELFF.

The V and J genes are TRBV4-3 and TRBJ2-3, with 10 bases identical to TRBD2. After removal of 0 bases from V and 6 bases from J, the junction contained 12 bases not matched to a gene. This CDR3 contains 18 residues. In germline, CDR1 is LGHNA, CDR2 YSLEER. CDR3 DNA: TGCGCCAGCAGCCAAGATTTGAGCGGGAGGGCCCATCTGGATACGCAGTATTTT. Translated: CASSQDLSGRAHLDTQYF.

The V and J genes are TRBV29-1 and TRBJ2-3; maybe TRBD1 (5 bases). Germline V CDR1 and CDR2: SQVTM, ANQGSEA. Trimming removed 4 bases at V and 2 bases at J, with 10 bases between. This CDR3 contains 13 residues. The CDR3: CSVGRVPTDTQYF. CDR3 sequence (DNA): TGCAGCGTTGGCAGGGTTCCCACAGATACGCAGTATTTT.

The V call is TRBV27, the J call TRBJ1-5; TRBD1 agrees at 11 bases. This CDR3 contains 16 residues. Per germline, CDR1 MNHEY and CDR2 SMNVEV (reference sequence). V shed 4 bases, J shed 5 bases, and the junction held 7 bases outside the gene matches. Here the CDR3 DNA reads TGTGCCAGCAGTTCCAGGACAGGGGGCGTCGATCAGCCCCAGCATTTT. It translates to CASSSRTGGVDQPQHF.

The rearrangement uses TRBV7-9 and TRBJ1-3; D not resolved. The CDR3 is 12 residues long. Germline CDR1 and CDR2: SEHNR and FQNEAQ (reference sequence). The V end was cut by 9 bases, the J end by 3 bases, with 9 bases between. The CDR3 reads CASESDGNTIYF. The CDR3 DNA follows: TGTGCCAGTGAGAGCGATGGAAACACCATATATTTT.